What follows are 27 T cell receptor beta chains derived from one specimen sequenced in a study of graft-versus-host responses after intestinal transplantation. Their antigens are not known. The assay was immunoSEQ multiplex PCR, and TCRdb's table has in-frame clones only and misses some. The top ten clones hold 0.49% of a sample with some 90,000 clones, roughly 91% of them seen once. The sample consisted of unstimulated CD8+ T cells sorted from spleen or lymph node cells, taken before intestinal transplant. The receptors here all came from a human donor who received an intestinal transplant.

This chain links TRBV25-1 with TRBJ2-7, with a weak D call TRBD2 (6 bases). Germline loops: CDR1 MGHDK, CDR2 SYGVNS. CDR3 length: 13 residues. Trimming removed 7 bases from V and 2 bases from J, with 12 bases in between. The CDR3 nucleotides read TGTGCCAGCAAGGGGCCGGGAGCCTACGAGCAGTACTTC. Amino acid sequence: CASKGPGAYEQYF.

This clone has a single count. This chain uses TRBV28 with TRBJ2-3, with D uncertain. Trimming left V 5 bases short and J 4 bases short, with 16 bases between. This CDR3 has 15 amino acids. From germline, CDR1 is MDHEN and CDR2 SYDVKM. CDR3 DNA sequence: TGTGCCAGCAGTCCCCCCCGGAGTTGGTCAGATACGCAGTATTTT. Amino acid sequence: CASSPPRSWSDTQYF.

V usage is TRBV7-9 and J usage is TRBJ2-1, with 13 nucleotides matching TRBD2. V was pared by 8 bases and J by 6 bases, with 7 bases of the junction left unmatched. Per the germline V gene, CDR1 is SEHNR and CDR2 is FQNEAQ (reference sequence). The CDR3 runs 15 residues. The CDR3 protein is CASLEGLAGFNEQFF. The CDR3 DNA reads TGTGCCAGCCTTGAGGGACTAGCGGGGTTCAATGAGCAGTTCTTC.

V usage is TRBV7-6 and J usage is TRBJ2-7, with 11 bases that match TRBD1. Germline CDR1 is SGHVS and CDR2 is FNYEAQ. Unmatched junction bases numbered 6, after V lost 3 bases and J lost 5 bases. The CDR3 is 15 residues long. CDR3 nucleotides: TGTGCCAGCAGCTTGGAGGGACAGGGGGTCGACGAGCAGTACTTC. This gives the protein CASSLEGQGVDEQYF. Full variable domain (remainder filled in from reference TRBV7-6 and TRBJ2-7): GAGVSQSPRYKVTKRGQDVALRCDPISGHVSLYWYRQALGQGPEFLTYFNYEAQQDKSGLPNDRFSAERPEGSISTLTIQRTEQRDSAMYRCASSLEGQGVDEQYFGPGTRLTVT.

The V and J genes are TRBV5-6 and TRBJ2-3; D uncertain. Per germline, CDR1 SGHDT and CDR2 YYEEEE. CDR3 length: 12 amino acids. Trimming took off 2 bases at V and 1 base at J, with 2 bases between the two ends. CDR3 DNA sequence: TGTGCCAGCAGCTTCGGCACAGATACGCAGTATTTT. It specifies CASSFGTDTQYF.

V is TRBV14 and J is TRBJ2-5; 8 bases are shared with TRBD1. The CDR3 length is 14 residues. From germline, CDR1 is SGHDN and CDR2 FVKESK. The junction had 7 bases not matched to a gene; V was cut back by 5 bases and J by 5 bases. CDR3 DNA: TGTGCCAGCAGCGACACCAGGGGGCAGGAGACCCAGTACTTC. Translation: CASSDTRGQETQYF. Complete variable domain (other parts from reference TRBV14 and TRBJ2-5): EAGVTQFPSHSVIEKGQTVTLRCDPISGHDNLYWYRRVMGKEIKFLLHFVKESKQDESGMPNNRFLAERTGGTYSTLKVQPAELEDSGVYFCASSDTRGQETQYFGPGTRLLVL.

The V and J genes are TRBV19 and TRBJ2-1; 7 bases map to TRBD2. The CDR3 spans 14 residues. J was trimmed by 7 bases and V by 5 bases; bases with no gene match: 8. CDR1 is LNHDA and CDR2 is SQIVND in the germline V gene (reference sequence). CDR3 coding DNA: TGTGCCAGTAGTTCGGGGGAGGGCGGGAATGAGCAGTTCTTC. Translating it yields CASSSGEGGNEQFF.

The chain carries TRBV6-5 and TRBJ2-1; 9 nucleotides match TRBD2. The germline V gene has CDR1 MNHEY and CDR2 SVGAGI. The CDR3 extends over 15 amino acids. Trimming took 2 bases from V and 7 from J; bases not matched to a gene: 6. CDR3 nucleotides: TGTGCCAGCAGTTACGCGGCTAGCGGGATGAATGAGCAGTTCTTC. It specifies CASSYAASGMNEQFF.

In DNA, the CDR3 is TGTGCCAGCAGTGCAAGACTAGTCCCCTACGAGCAGTACTTC. This encodes CASSARLVPYEQYF. The chain joins TRBV27 to TRBJ2-7, with D possibly being TRBD2 (6 bases). V lost 5 bases and J lost 2, with 13 bases in between. Germline-derived CDR1 and CDR2 are MNHEY and SMNVEV (reference sequence). CDR3 length: 14 residues.

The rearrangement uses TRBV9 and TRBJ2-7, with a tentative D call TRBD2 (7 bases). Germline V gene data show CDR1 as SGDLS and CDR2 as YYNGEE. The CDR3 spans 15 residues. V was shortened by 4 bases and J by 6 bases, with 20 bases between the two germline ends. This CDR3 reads CASSSLGGAGGEQYF. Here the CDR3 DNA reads TGTGCCAGCAGCTCCCTAGGGGGGGCCGGGGGCGAGCAGTACTTC.

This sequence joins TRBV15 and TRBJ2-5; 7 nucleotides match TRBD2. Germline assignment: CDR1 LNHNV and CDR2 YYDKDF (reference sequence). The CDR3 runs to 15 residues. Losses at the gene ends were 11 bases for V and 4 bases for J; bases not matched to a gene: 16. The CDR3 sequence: CAVGRTTSVGETQYF. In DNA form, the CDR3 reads TGTGCCGTAGGGAGAACCACTAGCGTCGGAGAGACCCAGTACTTC.

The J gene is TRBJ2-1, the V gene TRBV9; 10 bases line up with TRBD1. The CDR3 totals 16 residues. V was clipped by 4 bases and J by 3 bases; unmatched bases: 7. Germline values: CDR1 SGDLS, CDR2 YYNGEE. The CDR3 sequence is CASSSLRDRGYNEQFF. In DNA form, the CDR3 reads TGTGCCAGCAGCTCACTCCGGGACAGGGGCTACAATGAGCAGTTCTTC.

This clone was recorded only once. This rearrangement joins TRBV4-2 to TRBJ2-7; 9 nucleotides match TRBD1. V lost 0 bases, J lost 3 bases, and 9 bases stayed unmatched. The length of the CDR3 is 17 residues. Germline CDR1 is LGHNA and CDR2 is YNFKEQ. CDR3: CASSQDYVRQGGYEQYF. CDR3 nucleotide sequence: TGTGCCAGCAGCCAAGATTACGTGAGACAGGGGGGCTACGAGCAGTACTTC.

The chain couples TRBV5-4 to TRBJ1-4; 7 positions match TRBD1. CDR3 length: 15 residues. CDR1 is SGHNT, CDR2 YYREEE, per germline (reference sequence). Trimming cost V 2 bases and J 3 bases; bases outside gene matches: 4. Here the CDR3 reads CASSLTGVPNEKLFF. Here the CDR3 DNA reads TGTGCCAGCAGCTTAACAGGGGTTCCTAATGAAAAACTGTTTTTT.

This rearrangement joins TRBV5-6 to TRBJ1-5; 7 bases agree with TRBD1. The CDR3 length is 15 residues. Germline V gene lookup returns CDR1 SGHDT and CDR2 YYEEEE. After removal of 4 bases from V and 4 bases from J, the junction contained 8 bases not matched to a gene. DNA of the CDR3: TGTGCCAGCAGCCTTACAGGGGCTTCAAATCAGCCCCAGCATTTT. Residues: CASSLTGASNQPQHF.

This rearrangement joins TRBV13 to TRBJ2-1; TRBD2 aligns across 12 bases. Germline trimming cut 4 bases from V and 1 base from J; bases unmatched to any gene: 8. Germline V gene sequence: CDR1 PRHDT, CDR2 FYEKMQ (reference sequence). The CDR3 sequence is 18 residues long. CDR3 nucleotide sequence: TGTGCCAGCAGCTGGCTAGCGGGAGGGCCTCTTTCCTACAATGAGCAGTTCTTC. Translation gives CASSWLAGGPLSYNEQFF.

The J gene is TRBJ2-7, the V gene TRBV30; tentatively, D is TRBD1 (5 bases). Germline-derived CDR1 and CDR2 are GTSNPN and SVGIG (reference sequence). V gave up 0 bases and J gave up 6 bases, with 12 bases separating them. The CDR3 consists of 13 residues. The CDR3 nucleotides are TGTGCCTGGAGTGTAACGGCTGGGGCCGAGCAGTACTTC. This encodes CAWSVTAGAEQYF.

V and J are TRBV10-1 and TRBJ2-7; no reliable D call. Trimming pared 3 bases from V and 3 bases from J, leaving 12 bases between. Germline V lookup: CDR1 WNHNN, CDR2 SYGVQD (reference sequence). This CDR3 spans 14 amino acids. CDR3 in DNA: TGCGCCAGCAGTGATTCAGCAGGCCTCTACGAGCAGTACTTC. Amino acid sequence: CASSDSAGLYEQYF.

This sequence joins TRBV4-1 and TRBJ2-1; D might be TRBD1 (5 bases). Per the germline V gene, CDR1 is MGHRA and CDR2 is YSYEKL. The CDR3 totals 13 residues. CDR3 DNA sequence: TGCTTTCTCGAATGCAGGGACTACAATGAGCAGTTCTTC. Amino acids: CFLECRDYNEQFF.

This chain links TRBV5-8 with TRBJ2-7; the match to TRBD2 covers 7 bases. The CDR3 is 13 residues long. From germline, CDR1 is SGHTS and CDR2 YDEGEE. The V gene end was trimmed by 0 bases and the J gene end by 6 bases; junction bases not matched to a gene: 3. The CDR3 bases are TGTGCCAGCAGCTTGGCTGGCGGGAGCGAGCAGTACTTC. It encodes CASSLAGGSEQYF.

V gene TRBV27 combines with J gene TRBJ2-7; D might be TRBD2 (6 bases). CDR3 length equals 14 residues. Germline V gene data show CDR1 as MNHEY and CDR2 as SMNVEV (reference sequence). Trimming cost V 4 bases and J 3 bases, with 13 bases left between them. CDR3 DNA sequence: TGTGCCAGCAGTTCGGGACTTAAACACTACGAGCAGTACTTC. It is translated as CASSSGLKHYEQYF.

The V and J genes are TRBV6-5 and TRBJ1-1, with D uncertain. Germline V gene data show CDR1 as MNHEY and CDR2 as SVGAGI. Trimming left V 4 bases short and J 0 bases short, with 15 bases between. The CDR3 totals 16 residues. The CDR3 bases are TGTGCCAGCAGTTCTTTCCTCTCAGAAATGAACACTGAAGCTTTCTTT. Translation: CASSSFLSEMNTEAFF.

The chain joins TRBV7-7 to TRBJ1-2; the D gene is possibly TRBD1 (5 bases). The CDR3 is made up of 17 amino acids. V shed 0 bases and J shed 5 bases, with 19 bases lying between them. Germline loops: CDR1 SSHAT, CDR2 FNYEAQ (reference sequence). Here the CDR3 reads CASSLAGGSRYVYGYTF. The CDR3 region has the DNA TGTGCCAGCAGCTTAGCGGGGGGGTCCCGATATGTTTATGGCTACACCTTC. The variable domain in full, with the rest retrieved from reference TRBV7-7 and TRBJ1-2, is GAGVSQSPRYKVTKRGQDVTLRCDPISSHATLYWYQQALGQGPEFLTYFNYEAQPDKSGLPSDRFSAERPEGSISTLTIQRTEQRDSAMYRCASSLAGGSRYVYGYTFGSGTRLTVV.

CDR3 in DNA: TGTGCCAGCCCCTCGGGGAAGTCTAGCGGGATCTACAATGAGCAGTTCTTC. The encoded protein is CASPSGKSSGIYNEQFF. V gene TRBV11-2 combines with J gene TRBJ2-1; TRBD2 agrees at 9 bases. Germline CDR1 is SGHAT and CDR2 is FQNNGV. CDR3 length equals 17 residues. Trimming took 8 bases from V and 3 from J; bases not matched to a gene: 14.

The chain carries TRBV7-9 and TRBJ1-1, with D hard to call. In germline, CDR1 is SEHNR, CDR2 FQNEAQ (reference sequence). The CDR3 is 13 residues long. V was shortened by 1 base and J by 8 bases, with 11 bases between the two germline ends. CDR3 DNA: TGTGCCAGCAGCTTAGGAAGTCCGGAGGAAGCTTTCTTT. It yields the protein CASSLGSPEEAFF.

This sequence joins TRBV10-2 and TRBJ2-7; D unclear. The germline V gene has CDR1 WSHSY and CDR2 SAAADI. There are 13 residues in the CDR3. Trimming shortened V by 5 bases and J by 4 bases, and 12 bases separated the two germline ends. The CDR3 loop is CASSSELRYEQYF. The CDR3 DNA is TGCGCCAGCAGTTCGGAACTACGATACGAGCAGTACTTC.

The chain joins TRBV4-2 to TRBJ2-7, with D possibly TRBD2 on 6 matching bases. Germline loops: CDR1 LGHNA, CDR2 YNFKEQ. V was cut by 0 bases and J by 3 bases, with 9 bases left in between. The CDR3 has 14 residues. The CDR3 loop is CASSQERGSYEQYF. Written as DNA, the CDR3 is TGTGCCAGCAGCCAAGAACGGGGGAGCTACGAGCAGTACTTC.